These 16 T cell receptor beta chains originate from one sample sequenced in a study of T cells in Graves' hyperthyroidism and ophthalmopathy. TCR beta CDR3 regions were amplified from RNA. The TCR CDR3 was amplified in a first-round RT-PCR using the HTBI primer set. TCRdb re-called the multiplex PCR reads with MiXCR, one entry per CDR3 protein. The table has around 340,000 distinct CDR3 sequences, around 13% seen once. The sample was blood. These receptors were taken from a woman younger than 45 with Graves' hyperthyroidism.

This clonotype was observed a handful of times. The V gene is TRBV7-9, the J gene TRBJ2-1, with D perhaps given as TRBD1 or TRBD2 (5 bases each). This CDR3 region has 15 residues. Germline CDR1 reads SEHNR; CDR2 reads FQNEAQ (reference sequence). V was cut by 3 bases and J by 4 bases, with 13 bases left in between. The CDR3 DNA reads TGTGCCAGCAGCTTGTCTCGGGACCGATACAATGAGCAGTTCTTC. The encoded protein is CASSLSRDRYNEQFF.

This clonotype was found many times. This chain links TRBV12-3 or TRBV12-4 with TRBJ2-7, with D tentatively TRBD2 (5 bases). The CDR3 covers 16 residues. Between the trimmed V and J ends, which lost 6 bases and 2 bases, there was a span of 20 bases. CDR3 in amino acids: CASSYDYSGRAYEQYF. As DNA, the CDR3 is TGTGCCAGCAGCTACGATTACTCTGGGCGGGCCTACGAGCAGTACTTC.

V is TRBV7-2 and J is TRBJ2-1, with 8 bases matching TRBD2. The germline V gene encodes CDR1 SGHTA and CDR2 FQGNSA. The ends lost 0 bases at V and 15 bases at J; junction bases unmatched: 4. This CDR3 is 12 amino acids long. In nucleotides, the CDR3 is TGTGCCAGCAGCTTAGCGGGGACTAGATTGTTCTTC. This translates into CASSLAGTRLFF. Full variable domain (missing parts from reference TRBV7-2 and TRBJ2-1): GAGVSQSPSNKVTEKGKDVELRCDPISGHTALYWYRQSLGQGLEFLIYFQGNSAPDKSGLPSDRFSAERTGGSVSTLTIQRTQQEDSAVYLCASSLAGTRLFFGPGTRLTVL.

This clonotype was recorded a few times. The chain couples TRBV5-6 to TRBJ1-6; possibly TRBD1 for D (5 bases). The V end was cut by 4 bases, the J end by 5 bases, with 13 bases between. There are 15 residues in the CDR3. Germline V lookup: CDR1 SGHDT, CDR2 YYEEEE. CDR3 amino acids: CASSLPGLNNSPLHF. CDR3 in DNA: TGTGCCAGCAGCCTCCCGGGGCTGAATAATTCACCCCTCCACTTT.

This clonotype was found many times. This chain connects TRBV11-1 to TRBJ2-3, with D perhaps matching TRBD2 (5 bases). Per the germline V gene, CDR1 is SGHAT and CDR2 is FQDESV (reference sequence). This CDR3 has 16 residues. V lost 1 base to trimming and J lost 4 bases, with 15 bases between them. The CDR3 region is CASSLGLASGPDTQYF. The CDR3 coding sequence is TGTGCCAGCAGCTTAGGGTTAGCGTCGGGCCCAGATACGCAGTATTTT.

This clonotype was observed many times. The V gene is TRBV28, the J gene TRBJ2-5; a weak D match, TRBD2 (5 bases). Germline values: CDR1 MDHEN, CDR2 SYDVKM. This CDR3 has 15 amino acids. With 2 bases removed from V and 7 bases from J, the gap between germline ends came to 17 bases. Here the CDR3 DNA reads TGTGCCAGCAGTTTAGACTCCAGCGGAGGCCCGACCCAGTACTTC. Protein sequence: CASSLDSSGGPTQYF.

In its sample, this clonotype was seen many times. The rearrangement joins TRBV6-1 to TRBJ1-3, with D hard to call. Trimming removed 8 bases from V and 4 bases from J, with 12 bases in between. The CDR3 has 13 amino acids. Germline V CDR1 and CDR2: MNHNS, SASEGT. CDR3 loop: CASAAIRGNTIYF. The CDR3 bases are TGTGCCAGCGCTGCGATTCGAGGAAACACCATATATTTT.

This clonotype has just a few counts. The rearrangement links TRBV28 to TRBJ2-7; D could derive from TRBD1 or TRBD2 (5 bases each). V was clipped by 5 bases and J by 0 bases, with 11 bases between them. The CDR3 totals 14 residues. Germline CDR1 reads MDHEN; CDR2 reads SYDVKM. CDR3 amino acids: CASSPPGPSYEQYF. The CDR3 nucleotides read TGTGCCAGCAGTCCGCCGGGACCCTCCTACGAGCAGTACTTC.

This chain links TRBV28 with TRBJ2-5; D not resolved. The CDR3 runs 10 residues. With 5 bases removed from V and 8 bases from J, the gap between germline ends came to 6 bases. Germline-derived CDR1 and CDR2 are MDHEN and SYDVKM. The CDR3 DNA reads as TGTGCCAGCAGTGTATCTACCCAGTACTTC. This translates into CASSVSTQYF.

This clonotype has at least ten counts. This chain joins TRBV20-1 and TRBJ2-3; 13 bases align to TRBD2. Germline CDR1 and CDR2: DFQATT and SNEGSKA (reference sequence). This CDR3 has 18 amino acids. V lost 4 bases and J lost 4; bases outside the gene matches: 14. The CDR3: CSANPGLAGRELADTQYF. CDR3 DNA: TGCAGTGCTAACCCGGGACTAGCGGGAAGAGAGTTGGCAGATACGCAGTATTTT.

Worth noting for this clonotype: Its ends do not fully match the called genes, so a read error is possible. The chain recombines TRBV12-3 or TRBV12-4 with TRBJ2-1; the D call may be TRBD1 or TRBD2 (7 bases each). The CDR3 consists of 20 residues. The CDR3 DNA reads TGTGTCAGCAGTTTAGCGTTTCAGGGGGGACCCGGGACTATGCAGGTTGAGCAGTTCTTC. It encodes CVSSLAFQGGPGTMQVEQFF.

Comment on this clonotype: One end of the junction varies from germline; a read error may be responsible. The chain joins TRBV7-2 to TRBJ1-6; D is ambiguous. The germline V gene has CDR1 SGHTA and CDR2 FQGNSA. The CDR3 is 14 residues long. CDR3 coding DNA: TGTGCCAGCAGTGCACATGGGAATAATTCACCCCCCCACTTT. Its translation is CASSAHGNNSPPHF.

This clonotype was seen at least ten times. This chain joins TRBV30 and TRBJ1-1, with 7 bases fitting TRBD1. This CDR3 region has 14 residues. V was clipped by 2 bases and J by 3 bases; unmatched bases: 6. CDR1 is GTSNPN, CDR2 SVGIG, per germline (reference sequence). The CDR3 bases are TGTGCCTGGAGTCGGAGGGGGCGCGACACTGAAGCTTTCTTT. Translating gives CAWSRRGRDTEAFF.

This clonotype was observed at least ten times. The rearrangement joins TRBV28 to TRBJ2-7, with a tentative D call TRBD2 (5 bases). V lost 7 bases, J lost 6 bases, and 7 bases lay in between. The CDR3 has 10 residues. Per the germline V gene, CDR1 is MDHEN and CDR2 is SYDVKM. CDR3 in amino acids: CASKGVEQYF. The CDR3 region has the DNA TGTGCCAGCAAGGGAGTCGAGCAGTACTTC.

The V gene is TRBV27, the J gene TRBJ1-4; tentatively, D is TRBD1 (5 bases). From germline, CDR1 is MNHEY and CDR2 SMNVEV (reference sequence). This CDR3 has 14 amino acids. V dropped 5 bases and J dropped 3 bases, with 10 bases sitting between them. In DNA form, the CDR3 reads TGTGCCAGCAGTCCACGACAGTCTAATGAAAAACTGTTTTTT. It yields the protein CASSPRQSNEKLFF.

Only a few counts were recorded for this clonotype. The CDR3 spells CASSFRDRVANEQFF. The CDR3 DNA is TGCGCCAGCAGCTTCCGGGACAGGGTCGCAAATGAGCAGTTCTTC. The chain recombines TRBV5-1 with TRBJ2-1, with 9 nucleotides matching TRBD1. Germline V gene data show CDR1 as SGHRS and CDR2 as YFSETQ. J gave up 7 bases and V 2 bases, and 7 bases lay outside the gene matches. CDR3 size: 15 residues.